Below are 25 T cell receptor beta chains sequenced from a single sample in a study of shared clonotypes between healthy human individuals. CD45RO-negative CD8 cells positively selected for CCR7 made up the naive population, which excluded terminally differentiated effector memory CD45RA+ cells. Produced via immunoSEQ multiplex PCR; TCRdb's table is partial and in-frame only. The sample records over 750,000 clones, about 96% being singletons. Sequencing was done on a sample of naive CD8+ T cells sorted from blood. These receptors were collected from a young man in good health.

The chain joins TRBV11-3 to TRBJ1-2; D not resolved. The CDR3 extends over 15 amino acids. V gave up 6 bases and J gave up 4 bases, with 18 bases separating them. CDR1 and CDR2 (germline): SGHNT, YENEEA. The CDR3 DNA sequence: TGTGCCAGCAGACGATTTCAGGTACCAGGCTATGGCTACACCTTC. The encoded protein is CASRRFQVPGYGYTF. Supplemented by reference TRBV11-3 and TRBJ1-2, the full variable domain reads EAGVVQSPRYKIIEKKQPVAFWCNPISGHNTLYWYLQNLGQGPELLIRYENEEAVDDSQLPKDRFSAERLKGVDSTLKIQPAELGDSAVYLCASRRFQVPGYGYTFGSGTRLTVV.

The J gene is TRBJ1-5, the V gene TRBV6-1; D is uncertain. The CDR3 is made up of 15 amino acids. V gave up 5 bases and J gave up 1 base, with 12 bases separating them. CDR1 is MNHNS and CDR2 is SASEGT in the germline V gene. The CDR3 sequence is CASSPWGSSNQPQHF. CDR3 nucleotide sequence: TGTGCCAGCAGTCCGTGGGGATCCAGCAATCAGCCCCAGCATTTT.

A single count supports this clone. This rearrangement joins TRBV6-6 to TRBJ2-1, with TRBD1 as a possible D gene (6 bases). V lost 0 bases to trimming and J lost 4 bases, with 13 bases between them. The CDR3 loop spans 16 amino acids. Germline V gene sequence: CDR1 MNHNY, CDR2 SVGAGI (reference sequence). CDR3 sequence reads: CASSYSMGHPYNEQFF. The CDR3 nucleotides are TGTGCCAGCAGTTACTCGATGGGACACCCATACAATGAGCAGTTCTTC.

J is TRBJ2-1 and V is TRBV5-1; D unclear. The CDR3 length is 15 residues. Trimming pared 4 bases from V and 1 base from J, leaving 12 bases between. Germline V CDR1 and CDR2: SGHRS, YFSETQ. The CDR3 nucleotides read TGCGCCAGCAGCCCCCGCAACGGGTCCTACAATGAGCAGTTCTTC. Translation: CASSPRNGSYNEQFF. The full variable domain, completed using reference TRBV5-1 and TRBJ2-1, is KAGVTQTPRYLIKTRGQQVTLSCSPISGHRSVSWYQQTPGQGLQFLFEYFSETQRNKGNFPGRFSGRQFSNSRSEMNVSTLELGDSALYLCASSPRNGSYNEQFFGPGTRLTVL.

The genes are TRBV29-1 and TRBJ1-5; D perhaps matches TRBD1 (6 bases). Trimming pared 5 bases from V and 5 bases from J, leaving 10 bases between. Germline values: CDR1 SQVTM, CDR2 ANQGSEA. The CDR3 is 12 residues long. The CDR3 bases are TGCAGCGTTCAGGGGTTGGATCAGCCCCAGCATTTT. Encoded protein: CSVQGLDQPQHF.

This clone showed up just once. The V and J genes are TRBV4-1 and TRBJ2-7; 8 bases map to TRBD1. CDR3 size: 14 residues. With V trimmed by 2 bases and J by 3 bases, 3 bases remained unmatched. Looked up from germline, CDR1 is MGHRA and CDR2 is YSYEKL. This chain's CDR3 is CASSQRQGIYEQYF. CDR3 DNA: TGCGCCAGCAGCCAACGACAGGGGATCTACGAGCAGTACTTC.

The chain links TRBV28 to TRBJ1-5, with D perhaps TRBD1 (5 bases). Germline loops: CDR1 MDHEN, CDR2 SYDVKM. CDR3 size: 14 residues. V gave up 7 bases and J gave up 0 bases, with 10 bases separating them. This chain's CDR3 is CASNRIISNQPQHF. CDR3 in DNA: TGTGCCAGCAACAGGATAATTAGCAATCAGCCCCAGCATTTT. Drawing the rest from reference TRBV28 and TRBJ1-5, the complete variable domain is DVKVTQSSRYLVKRTGEKVFLECVQDMDHENMFWYRQDPGLGLRLIYFSYDVKMKEKGDIPEGYSVSREKKERFSLILESASTNQTSMYLCASNRIISNQPQHFGDGTRLSIL.

The V gene is TRBV7-8, the J gene TRBJ1-2, with 7 bases aligning to TRBD1. This CDR3 is 12 amino acids long. Looked up from germline, CDR1 is SGHVS and CDR2 is FQNEAQ. V shed 5 bases, J shed 10 bases, and the junction held 7 bases outside the gene matches. DNA for the CDR3: TGTGCCAGCAGCCGGGACAGCCTCTTCTACACCTTC. It encodes CASSRDSLFYTF. Full variable domain (missing parts from reference TRBV7-8 and TRBJ1-2): GAGVSQSPRYKVAKRGQDVALRCDPISGHVSLFWYQQALGQGPEFLTYFQNEAQLDKSGLPSDRFFAERPEGSVSTLKIQRTQQEDSAVYLCASSRDSLFYTFGSGTRLTVV.

The chain combines TRBV6-5 with TRBJ2-7; 11 bases fit TRBD2. The V and J ends lost 7 bases and 5 bases, in that order; junction bases with no gene match: 7. This CDR3 has 14 residues. The germline V gene encodes CDR1 MNHEY and CDR2 SVGAGI. The CDR3 DNA reads as TGTGCCAGCACAGTAGCGGGAGGGTCAAACGAGCAGTACTTC. Translation: CASTVAGGSNEQYF.

Regarding this clone: Additional DNA sequences in this sample encode the identical CDR3. The V gene is TRBV27, the J gene TRBJ2-7; either TRBD1 or TRBD2 may fit D (5 bases each). Germline CDR1 MNHEY, CDR2 SMNVEV (reference sequence). The CDR3 sequence is 13 residues long. The ends were cut back, 3 bases at V and 3 bases at J, with 9 bases in the middle. The DNA of the CDR3 is TGTGCCAGCAGTTTGGCAGGGAGCTACGAGCAGTACTTC. Its protein product is CASSLAGSYEQYF.

Note on this clone: The same CDR3 also results from other DNA sequences found in this sample. The gene calls are TRBV25-1 and TRBJ2-7; 12 bases align to TRBD1. This CDR3 is built from 15 residues. Germline V lookup: CDR1 MGHDK, CDR2 SYGVNS. The V segment lost 6 bases and the J segment 2 bases; nucleotides outside the gene matches: 5. The DNA of the CDR3 is TGTGCCAGCAGCGAGGGACAGGGGGCACCCTACGAGCAGTACTTC. As protein: CASSEGQGAPYEQYF.

The chain joins TRBV15 to TRBJ2-7; a possible D gene is TRBD1 (5 bases). Trimming took 0 bases from V and 3 from J, leaving 15 bases between them. Germline loops: CDR1 LNHNV, CDR2 YYDKDF (reference sequence). The CDR3 consists of 16 residues. CDR3 loop: CATSRDLPDTDYEQYF. The DNA for the CDR3 is TGTGCCACCAGCAGAGATCTACCGGACACCGACTACGAGCAGTACTTC. Using reference TRBV15 and TRBJ2-7 for the parts outside the CDR3, the full variable domain is DAMVIQNPRYQVTQFGKPVTLSCSQTLNHNVMYWYQQKSSQAPKLLFHYYDKDFNNEADTPDNFQSRRPNTSFCFLDIRSPGLGDTAMYLCATSRDLPDTDYEQYFGPGTRLTVT.

The chain joins TRBV9 to TRBJ2-2; D is unresolved. The CDR3 has 12 residues. V was shortened by 5 bases and J by 6 bases, with 8 bases between the two germline ends. Germline-derived CDR1 and CDR2 are SGDLS and YYNGEE. CDR3 DNA: TGTGCCAGCAGGTCCCGCCCCGGGGAGCTGTTTTTT. Its translation: CASRSRPGELFF.

The chain has TRBV27 and TRBJ2-1, with 9 nucleotides matching TRBD2. J was trimmed by 2 bases and V by 10 bases; bases with no gene match: 6. The germline V gene encodes CDR1 MNHEY and CDR2 SMNVEV (reference sequence). This CDR3 contains 14 residues. CDR3 in DNA: TGTGCCATCCGGACTAGCGAGACCTACAATGAGCAGTTCTTC. Translation gives CAIRTSETYNEQFF.

This chain links TRBV27 with TRBJ2-1; possibly TRBD2 for D (6 bases). Germline CDR1 and CDR2: MNHEY and SMNVEV (reference sequence). With 7 bases removed from V and 7 bases from J, the gap between germline ends came to 14 bases. The CDR3 runs to 13 residues. The CDR3 bases are TGTGCCAGCATCGGGGGAGTAGATAATGAGCAGTTCTTC. Protein: CASIGGVDNEQFF.

The chain is built from TRBV7-9 and TRBJ2-1; D remains unclear. V was pared by 11 bases and J by 8 bases, with 10 bases between. The CDR3 has 10 amino acids. CDR1 SEHNR and CDR2 FQNEAQ come from the germline V gene (reference sequence). CDR3 region: CAPTKDEQFF. CDR3 nucleotide sequence: TGTGCCCCTACCAAGGATGAGCAGTTCTTC.

The V and J genes are TRBV7-8 and TRBJ2-7; TRBD2 is a possible D gene (6 bases). Trimming took off 5 bases at V and 0 bases at J, with 20 bases between the two ends. The CDR3 totals 17 residues. Germline V lookup: CDR1 SGHVS, CDR2 FQNEAQ. DNA of the CDR3: TGTGCCAGCAGCCCCCAGGTTACCGGGAGCAGCTCCTACGAGCAGTACTTC. Protein: CASSPQVTGSSSYEQYF.

The chain recombines TRBV18 with TRBJ2-2, with 8 bases matching TRBD2. Germline CDR1 reads KGHSH; CDR2 reads LQKENI. The length of the CDR3 is 18 residues. J lost 3 bases, V lost 2 bases, and 11 bases had no gene match. This CDR3 reads CASSPSPGLGRDTGELFF. Here the CDR3 DNA reads TGTGCCAGCTCACCATCCCCGGGACTAGGACGGGACACCGGGGAGCTGTTTTTT.

The V and J genes are TRBV7-2 and TRBJ2-1; D call uncertain. Deletions cut 4 bases from V and 10 bases from J, with 11 bases between. The length of the CDR3 is 12 residues. Per the germline V gene, CDR1 is SGHTA and CDR2 is FQGNSA. The CDR3 DNA follows: TGTGCCAGCAGCTCCATAAATGAGGAGCAGTTCTTC. It encodes CASSSINEEQFF.

The chain joins TRBV25-1 to TRBJ2-7, with a possible D match to TRBD1 (5 bases). This CDR3 has 12 amino acids. From germline, CDR1 is MGHDK and CDR2 SYGVNS. With 7 bases removed from V and 0 bases from J, the gap between germline ends came to 7 bases. CDR3: CASIGDSYEQYF. As DNA, the CDR3 is TGTGCCAGCATAGGGGACTCCTACGAGCAGTACTTC.

The V call is TRBV29-1, the J call TRBJ2-7; D is perhaps TRBD1 (6 bases). This CDR3 is built from 13 residues. Germline V gene lookup returns CDR1 SQVTM and CDR2 ANQGSEA. V lost 4 bases and J lost 3, with 13 bases in between. In nucleotides, the CDR3 is TGCAGCGTTGGGACAGTGGGTTTCTACGAGCAGTACTTC. Translated, it gives CSVGTVGFYEQYF.

The chain combines TRBV6-1 with TRBJ2-1; D is uncertain. The CDR3 is 15 amino acids. The germline gives CDR1 MNHNS, CDR2 SASEGT. V was clipped by 3 bases and J by 0 bases, with 9 bases between them. The DNA of the CDR3 is TGTGCCAGCAGTGATCCAGATTTCTCCTACAATGAGCAGTTCTTC. Translating gives CASSDPDFSYNEQFF.

The rearrangement links TRBV29-1 to TRBJ2-1, with D unresolved. This CDR3 contains 13 residues. CDR1 is SQVTM, CDR2 ANQGSEA, per germline. Trimming took off 7 bases at V and 5 bases at J, with 15 bases between the two ends. The CDR3 DNA is TGCAGCGCCTATCAACGGCTTAACAATGAGCAGTTCTTC. Its translation is CSAYQRLNNEQFF.

The rearrangement joins TRBV5-8 to TRBJ2-1; D uncertain. This CDR3 is 14 amino acids long. V was shortened by 7 bases and J by 5 bases, with 16 bases between the two germline ends. Germline CDR1 reads SGHTS; CDR2 reads YDEGEE. DNA for the CDR3: TGTGCCAGCTTCGAGGCCGGGTTGAACAATGAGCAGTTCTTC. This gives the protein CASFEAGLNNEQFF.

V gene TRBV2 combines with J gene TRBJ2-1; 7 bases line up with TRBD1. V was clipped by 6 bases and J by 0 bases; unmatched bases: 14. Germline CDR1 SNHLY, CDR2 FYNNEI. The CDR3 sequence is 18 residues long. CDR3 sequence (DNA): TGTGCCAGCAGCTACAGGGGACCCTCTTTATACTCCTACAATGAGCAGTTCTTC. Translating gives CASSYRGPSLYSYNEQFF.